Below, 3 T cell receptor beta chains from the same sample are listed, as sequenced in a study of blood T cell repertoires in COVID-19. Sequencing was performed with immunoSEQ multiplex PCR; in TCRdb, only in-frame clones are kept and a portion is missing. Of 250,000 or so clones in the sample, roughly nine tenths were seen once. What was sequenced was peripheral blood. The source is a middle-aged woman who had recovered from COVID-19.

The rearrangement links TRBV6-1 to TRBJ1-1; D is possibly TRBD1 (5 bases). CDR3 length: 14 amino acids. Trimming removed 3 bases from V and 0 bases from J, with 8 bases in between. The germline V gene encodes CDR1 MNHNS and CDR2 SASEGT. CDR3 sequence: CASSDPGMNTEAFF. DNA of the CDR3: TGTGCCAGCAGTGATCCAGGGATGAACACTGAAGCTTTCTTT.

This chain connects TRBV2 to TRBJ1-5; 8 bases agree with TRBD1. Trimming removed 6 bases from V and 3 bases from J; junction bases left unmatched: 4. The CDR3 is 14 amino acids. CDR1 SNHLY and CDR2 FYNNEI come from the germline V gene. CDR3 protein: CASSEDRVNQPQHF. DNA for the CDR3: TGTGCCAGCAGCGAGGACAGGGTCAATCAGCCCCAGCATTTT. The variable domain in full, completed from reference TRBV2 and TRBJ1-5, reads EPEVTQTPSHQVTQMGQEVILRCVPISNHLYFYWYRQILGQKVEFLVSFYNNEISEKSEIFDDQFSVERPDGSNFTLKIRSTKLEDSAMYFCASSEDRVNQPQHFGDGTRLSIL.

This clone appeared a single time. The chain has TRBV5-1 and TRBJ1-4, with 8 bases aligning to TRBD1. Trimming removed 5 bases from V and 8 bases from J; junction bases left unmatched: 11. Germline loops: CDR1 SGHRS, CDR2 YFSETQ. The CDR3 is made up of 15 amino acids. CDR3 nucleotides: TGCGCCAGCAGTTTTGGGACCAGGGGGCAAGAAAAACTGTTTTTT. Its protein is CASSFGTRGQEKLFF.